Listed here are 8 T cell receptor beta chains from one sample, sequenced in a study of cytomegalovirus exposure and HLA in healthy donors. Primers: 60 Vbeta forward and 13 Jbeta reverse. TCRdb's copy holds only in-frame clones and misses some; the assay was immunoSEQ multiplex PCR. The sample consists of approximately 260,000 clones, almost 85% of them appearing once. The source material was PBMCs. Receptors originate from a middle-aged woman in good health and CMV-seropositive.

The chain links TRBV2 to TRBJ1-2; D might be TRBD1 (5 bases). Germline V gene data show CDR1 as SNHLY and CDR2 as FYNNEI. Trimming pared 0 bases from V and 9 bases from J, leaving 14 bases between. The CDR3 consists of 14 residues. The CDR3 protein is CASSEARGPVSYTF. Written as DNA, the CDR3 is TGTGCCAGCAGTGAAGCGCGGGGACCTGTTAGCTACACCTTC.

The chain carries TRBV5-6 and TRBJ2-7; TRBD2 matches 7 bases. J lost 0 bases, V lost 4 bases, and 7 bases had no gene match. Germline V CDR1 and CDR2: SGHDT, YYEEEE. This CDR3 region has 15 residues. The CDR3 region is CASSLSGWDSYEQYF. CDR3 sequence (DNA): TGTGCCAGCAGCCTTAGCGGGTGGGACTCCTACGAGCAGTACTTC.

Of note for this clone: This specimen includes other DNA sequences encoding the same CDR3. The J gene is TRBJ2-7, the V gene TRBV6-5, with TRBD1 identical over 9 bases. From germline, CDR1 is MNHEY and CDR2 SVGAGI. V trimming: 0 bases; J trimming: 2 bases; junction bases outside the gene matches: 2. The CDR3 runs to 15 residues. Here the CDR3 reads CASSYSGTGTYEQYF. The CDR3, as DNA: TGTGCCAGCAGTTACTCTGGGACAGGGACCTACGAGCAGTACTTC.

The chain uses TRBV9 and TRBJ1-6, with 7 bases aligning to TRBD1. Germline V gene data show CDR1 as SGDLS and CDR2 as YYNGEE. The CDR3 sequence is 13 residues long. V trimming: 4 bases; J trimming: 10 bases; junction bases outside the gene matches: 5. The CDR3 DNA reads TGTGCCAGCAGCACAGGGGACATGTCACCCCTCCACTTT. Its translation: CASSTGDMSPLHF.

The V and J genes are TRBV28 and TRBJ2-2, with 10 bases fitting TRBD2. The ends lost 4 bases at V and 1 base at J; junction bases unmatched: 6. CDR1 and CDR2 from the germline V gene are MDHEN and SYDVKM. The CDR3 is 17 residues long. The CDR3: CASSYPGLAVNTGELFF. The CDR3 DNA sequence: TGTGCCAGCAGTTACCCTGGACTAGCGGTGAACACCGGGGAGCTGTTTTTT. Filled out from reference TRBV28 and TRBJ2-2, the complete variable domain reads DVKVTQSSRYLVKRTGEKVFLECVQDMDHENMFWYRQDPGLGLRLIYFSYDVKMKEKGDIPEGYSVSREKKERFSLILESASTNQTSMYLCASSYPGLAVNTGELFFGEGSRLTVL.

J is TRBJ2-1 and V is TRBV7-3, with 8 bases matching TRBD2. Looked up from germline, CDR1 is SGHTA and CDR2 is FQGTGA. This CDR3 is built from 18 residues. V was pared by 5 bases and J by 4 bases, with 16 bases of the junction left unmatched. The CDR3 DNA reads TGTGCCAGCAGCGCGACTAGCGTCAATCCCAAATCGTACAATGAGCAGTTCTTC. This encodes CASSATSVNPKSYNEQFF. The full variable domain, in which reference TRBV7-3 and TRBJ2-1 provide the parts outside the CDR3, is GAGVSQTPSNKVTEKGKYVELRCDPISGHTALYWYRQSLGQGPEFLIYFQGTGAADDSGLPNDRFFAVRPEGSVSTLKIQRTERGDSAVYLCASSATSVNPKSYNEQFFGPGTRLTVL.

V usage is TRBV6-5 and J usage is TRBJ2-7; D is undetermined. The CDR3 runs to 12 residues. Germline CDR1 is MNHEY and CDR2 is SVGAGI. Trimming shortened V by 5 bases and J by 7 bases, and 12 bases separated the two germline ends. This chain's CDR3 is CASSQSPREQYF. The CDR3 region has the DNA TGTGCCAGCAGTCAAAGCCCGCGGGAGCAGTACTTC.

The gene calls are TRBV29-1 and TRBJ2-1; D is undetermined. The CDR3 totals 13 residues. Looked up from germline, CDR1 is SQVTM and CDR2 is ANQGSEA. V shed 7 bases and J shed 0 bases, with 10 bases lying between them. The CDR3 DNA reads TGCAGCGCCGCGGCCAGCTCCTACAATGAGCAGTTCTTC. This encodes CSAAASSYNEQFF.